This entry lists 10 T cell receptor beta chains sequenced from one sample in a study of neurological immune-mediated disorders. One entry per CDR3 protein, called by TCRdb with MiXCR from the 5' RACE reads. The data contain about 58,000 distinct CDR3 sequences, 3% to 4% of them singletons. Sequencing input: PBMCs. The source is a woman aged 55-70 years with multiple sclerosis.

This clonotype was seen ten or more times. The chain carries TRBV20-1 and TRBJ2-5, with D perhaps given as TRBD1 or TRBD2 (5 bases each). CDR1 is DFQATT, CDR2 SNEGSKA, per germline (reference sequence). V was cut by 7 bases and J by 1 base, with 16 bases left in between. The CDR3 runs 14 residues. CDR3 loop: CSGKTTGRQETQYF. Written as DNA, the CDR3 is TGCAGTGGAAAGACCACGGGGCGCCAAGAGACCCAGTACTTC.

There are many counts of this clonotype. The gene calls are TRBV5-1 and TRBJ2-1; the match to TRBD1 covers 7 bases. Germline CDR1 is SGHRS and CDR2 is YFSETQ. The CDR3 spans 14 residues. J lost 4 bases, V lost 1 base, and 2 bases had no gene match. CDR3: CASSLQGEYNEQFF. The CDR3 bases are TGCGCCAGCAGCTTGCAGGGGGAGTACAATGAGCAGTTCTTC. Full variable domain (remainder filled in from reference TRBV5-1 and TRBJ2-1): KAGVTQTPRYLIKTRGQQVTLSCSPISGHRSVSWYQQTPGQGLQFLFEYFSETQRNKGNFPGRFSGRQFSNSRSEMNVSTLELGDSALYLCASSLQGEYNEQFFGPGTRLTVL.

This clonotype was picked up many times. The chain has TRBV5-1 and TRBJ1-3, with 7 bases fitting TRBD1. Germline V lookup: CDR1 SGHRS, CDR2 YFSETQ. The V gene end was trimmed by 5 bases and the J gene end by 3 bases; junction bases not matched to a gene: 8. The CDR3 has 15 amino acids. The CDR3 DNA reads TGCGCCAGCAGGCCACGACAGGGAGTTGGAAACACCATATATTTT. Translated, it gives CASRPRQGVGNTIYF. Using reference TRBV5-1 and TRBJ1-3 for the parts outside the CDR3, the full variable domain is KAGVTQTPRYLIKTRGQQVTLSCSPISGHRSVSWYQQTPGQGLQFLFEYFSETQRNKGNFPGRFSGRQFSNSRSEMNVSTLELGDSALYLCASRPRQGVGNTIYFGEGSWLTVV.

This clonotype was seen repeatedly, ten times or more. The chain has TRBV2 and TRBJ2-5, with D uncertain. The CDR3 spans 12 residues. The germline gives CDR1 SNHLY, CDR2 FYNNEI. Trimming removed 9 bases at V and 2 bases at J, with 10 bases between. CDR3 amino acids: CASRFLQETQYF. The CDR3 nucleotides are TGTGCCAGTAGGTTCCTTCAAGAGACCCAGTACTTC.

This clonotype was observed many times. The genes are TRBV6-5 and TRBJ1-4, with TRBD1 matching over 7 bases. The CDR3 sequence is 15 residues long. Germline loops: CDR1 MNHEY, CDR2 SVGAGI. V lost 0 bases, J lost 8 bases, and 6 bases stayed unmatched. The CDR3 DNA follows: TGTGCCAGCAGTTACTCGAGGGGGCTTCGGGAAAAACTGTTTTTT. Translating it yields CASSYSRGLREKLFF.

The table lists this clonotype with many counts. The chain has TRBV15 and TRBJ1-4; possible D gene TRBD1, 5 bases. Germline CDR1 LNHNV, CDR2 YYDKDF (reference sequence). The length of the CDR3 is 16 residues. V was clipped by 3 bases and J by 8 bases, with 19 bases between them. The DNA of the CDR3 is TGTGCCACCAGCAGGCTTGGGGCAGGGTGGGAAGAAAAACTGTTTTTT. Translating it yields CATSRLGAGWEEKLFF. Complete variable domain (other parts from reference TRBV15 and TRBJ1-4): DAMVIQNPRYQVTQFGKPVTLSCSQTLNHNVMYWYQQKSSQAPKLLFHYYDKDFNNEADTPDNFQSRRPNTSFCFLDIRSPGLGDTAMYLCATSRLGAGWEEKLFFGSGTQLSVL.

This clonotype was detected many times. V usage is TRBV5-1 and J usage is TRBJ2-1, with 9 positions matching TRBD2. This CDR3 contains 15 residues. Losses at the gene ends were 1 base for V and 7 bases for J; bases not matched to a gene: 6. Germline V gene lookup returns CDR1 SGHRS and CDR2 YFSETQ. The CDR3 bases are TGCGCCAGCAGCTTGTGGACTAGCGAGACGAATGAGCAGTTCTTC. Translation gives CASSLWTSETNEQFF.

There are many counts of this clonotype. The chain couples TRBV28 to TRBJ2-1, with TRBD2 matching over 10 bases. The CDR3 consists of 16 residues. CDR1 and CDR2 (germline): MDHEN, SYDVKM. V lost 6 bases to trimming and J lost 9 bases; unmatched junction nucleotides: 14. The CDR3 loop reads CASSNTGPSGSTEQFF. CDR3 bases: TGTGCCAGCAGCAACACCGGACCTAGCGGGAGTACTGAGCAGTTCTTC.

This clonotype appeared a few times. Mismatch with germline at one junction end may stem from a read error. The chain uses TRBV20-1 and TRBJ1-6; 11 bases line up with TRBD1. Germline CDR1 and CDR2: DFQATT and SNEGSKA (reference sequence). CDR3 length: 16 amino acids. Here the CDR3 reads CSANLGGQGVRSHLHF. The CDR3 DNA reads TGCAGTGCCAACCTGGGGGGACAGGGGGTTCGATCACACCTCCACTTT.

This clonotype came up many times. V gene TRBV6-1 combines with J gene TRBJ1-1; maybe TRBD1 (6 bases). V lost 7 bases to trimming and J lost 4 bases, with 13 bases between them. Per the germline V gene, CDR1 is MNHNS and CDR2 is SASEGT. This CDR3 is 13 amino acids long. The CDR3 region has the DNA TGTGCCAGCACCTCACAGGGAGGCACTGAAGCTTTCTTT. Residues: CASTSQGGTEAFF.